This TCR beta chain was documented in a study of shared clonotypes between healthy human individuals. Study background: Each donor's CD4 naive and CD4 memory cells filled three plates apiece, CD8 naive two, and CD8 memory one. General study results and limits: When compared with the clonotypes that were shared by all four sorted-subset donors, the non-shared clonotypes turned out to have lower generation probabilities.

Worth noting for this clone: Its target is unknown.

The repertoire was sequenced with immunoSEQ multiplex PCR; TCRdb's copy has only in-frame clones and lacks some. The data contain more than 900,000 clones, 75% to 85% of them singletons. The specimen was memory CD4+ T cells from PBMCs. This sample's subset: CD45RA-negative fraction. The clonotype originates from a man aged 18-30 years in good health. Some clones in this sample may be carry-over from other donors' samples.

The CDR3 sequence: CASSEVASVNEQFF. The CDR3 coding sequence is TGTGCCAGCAGTGAAGTAGCTAGTGTCAATGAGCAGTTCTTC. The chain combines TRBV2 with TRBJ2-1; the D is unclear. The CDR3 has 14 residues. Trimming shortened V by 1 base and J by 6 bases, and 10 bases separated the two germline ends. CDR1 is SNHLY and CDR2 is FYNNEI in the germline V gene.